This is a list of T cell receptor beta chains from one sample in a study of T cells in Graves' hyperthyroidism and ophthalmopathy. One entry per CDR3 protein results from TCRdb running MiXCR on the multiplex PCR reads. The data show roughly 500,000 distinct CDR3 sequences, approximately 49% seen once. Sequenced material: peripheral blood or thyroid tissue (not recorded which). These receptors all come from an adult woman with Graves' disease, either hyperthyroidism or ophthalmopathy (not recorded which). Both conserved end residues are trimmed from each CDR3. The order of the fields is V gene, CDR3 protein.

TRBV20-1	SALATDEAF
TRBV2	ASSEAIGWEQY
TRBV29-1	SVVGGGVSYEQY
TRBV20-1	SARGPPNTIY
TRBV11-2	ASTQWMDHEQY
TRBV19	ASSIQGLSNQPQH
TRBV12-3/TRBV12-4	ASSSVLESYYEQY
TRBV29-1	SVEVLTSPQGTQY
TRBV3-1	ASSQASSQETQY
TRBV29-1	SVVQGAGWETQY
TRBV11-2	ASSIGTVQETQY
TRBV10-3	ASNKGTGRDGNSPLH
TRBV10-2	ASSDWTGGNEKLF
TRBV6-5	AIREDSSSYEQY
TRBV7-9	ASTSEGDAFNEKLF
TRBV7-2	ASSTGLLNKAQY
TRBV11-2	ASSLDPGRLEQY
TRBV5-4	ASSIAAGELF
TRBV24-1	ATSDLRLAGIGELF
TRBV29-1	TVVAGGNYEQY
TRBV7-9	ASSLVGTNEKLF
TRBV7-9	ASSPAGGYEQY
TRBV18	ASSPWGNRELF
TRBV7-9	ASSVQGSYGYT
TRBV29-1	SVTWGAQLYEQY
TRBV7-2	ASSRDQNQPQH
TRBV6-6	ASTWERVNTEAF
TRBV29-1	STSEGTYEQY
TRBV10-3	AIGTDSGYEQPQH
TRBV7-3	ASSSGFGTEAF
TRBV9	ASSDLAGNTGELF
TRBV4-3	ASSQELHNSNQPQH
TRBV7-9	ASSLVAGDLQETQY
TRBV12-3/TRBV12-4	ASSSGLAGGIQETQY
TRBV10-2	ASSEWGAQPQH
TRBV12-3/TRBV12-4	ASSWGQPNTEAF
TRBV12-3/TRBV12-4	ASSYGSYYGYT
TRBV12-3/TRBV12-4	ASSTGLAGTEQY
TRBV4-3	ASSQQRLAGSHLTGELF
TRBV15	ATSRAGTGTYEQY
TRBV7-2	ASSSGLAGGLWQETQY
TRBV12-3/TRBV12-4	ASSPSLEAF
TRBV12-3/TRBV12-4	ASSLGFSTEAF
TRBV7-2	ASAVGRRYEQY
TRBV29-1	SVMTGPNQPQH
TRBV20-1	SARSWGVVYEQY
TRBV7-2	ASSLEGASEQY
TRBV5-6	ASTFQNVEVLKQY
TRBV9	ASSVGTAETQY
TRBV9	ASSPRTSAETQY
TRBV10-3	ATRTAGNTIY
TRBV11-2	ASSPGEWNEQF
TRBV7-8	ASSLTPKETQY